The 25 T cell receptor beta chains listed next were all sequenced from one sample in a study of CD8 T cells in Susac syndrome. Random hexamers served to reverse transcribe roughly 0.5 to 1 ug RNA. TCRdb itself ran the immunoSEQ multiplex PCR reads through MiXCR, one entry per CDR3 protein. The sample carries about 60,000 distinct CDR3 sequences, approximately 92% recorded once. The specimen was CD8+ T cells from PBMCs. The receptors derive from a human donor in good health.

This sequence joins TRBV27 and TRBJ2-1, with D maybe TRBD2 (6 bases). With 5 bases removed from V and 8 bases from J, the gap between germline ends came to 22 bases. CDR1 and CDR2 (germline): MNHEY, SMNVEV (reference sequence). This CDR3 has 16 amino acids. The CDR3 here is CASSPIAFRDWDEQFF. CDR3 in DNA: TGTGCCAGCAGTCCGATCGCTTTCCGGGACTGGGATGAGCAGTTCTTC.

This sequence joins TRBV7-3 and TRBJ2-2, with D maybe TRBD2 (7 bases). Germline lookup yields CDR1 SGHTA and CDR2 FQGTGA. CDR3 length equals 15 residues. Trimming removed 5 bases from V and 1 base from J, with 11 bases in between. The CDR3 sequence is CASSLRGRNTGELFF. CDR3 in DNA: TGTGCCAGCAGCCTGCGGGGGCGGAACACCGGGGAGCTGTTTTTT.

The chain carries TRBV7-3 and TRBJ2-3; TRBD2 matches 11 bases. The CDR3 runs to 14 residues. Germline CDR1 SGHTA, CDR2 FQGTGA. V gave up 5 bases and J gave up 6 bases; unmatched junction bases: 4. CDR3: CASSNSGGADTQYF. CDR3 coding DNA: TGTGCCAGCAGCAATAGCGGGGGGGCTGATACGCAGTATTTT.

This chain connects TRBV12-3 or TRBV12-4 to TRBJ2-7; tentatively, D is TRBD2 (5 bases). The ends were cut back, 6 bases at V and 4 bases at J, with 16 bases in the middle. CDR3 length: 14 amino acids. The CDR3 sequence is CASSRSQLGYEQYF. The DNA of the CDR3 is TGTGCCAGCAGCCGCTCGCAACTAGGGTACGAGCAGTACTTC.

The chain is built from TRBV4-3 and TRBJ2-3; D is unresolved. This CDR3 spans 16 amino acids. Germline V gene lookup returns CDR1 LGHNA and CDR2 YSLEER. Trimming stripped 0 bases from V and 0 bases from J, with 10 bases between. CDR3 residues: CASSQDWAESTDTQYF. The CDR3 bases are TGCGCCAGCAGCCAAGATTGGGCAGAGAGCACAGATACGCAGTATTTT.

V is TRBV10-3 and J is TRBJ2-5; D might be TRBD1 or TRBD2, each matching 5 bases. The CDR3 sequence is 15 residues long. CDR1 and CDR2 (germline): ENHRY, SYGVKD. V gave up 4 bases and J gave up 4 bases, with 16 bases separating them. The CDR3 loop is CAISAGFSGGETQYF. The CDR3 DNA reads as TGTGCCATCAGTGCTGGGTTCTCTGGGGGAGAGACCCAGTACTTC.

This chain joins TRBV12-3 or TRBV12-4 and TRBJ2-5; D unclear. Trimming took off 3 bases at V and 0 bases at J, with 5 bases between the two ends. The CDR3 runs 13 residues. CDR3 DNA sequence: TGTGCCAGCAGTTTCCAGTACCAAGAGACCCAGTACTTC. This codes for CASSFQYQETQYF.

The V gene is TRBV11-2, the J gene TRBJ1-1; D not certain. There are 14 residues in the CDR3. From germline, CDR1 is SGHAT and CDR2 FQNNGV. Trimming left V 1 base short and J 5 bases short, with 11 bases between. CDR3 sequence reads: CASSLGGLGTEAFF. DNA for the CDR3: TGTGCCAGCAGCTTAGGAGGGTTGGGGACTGAAGCTTTCTTT.

This chain connects TRBV20-1 to TRBJ2-7; the match to TRBD1 covers 7 bases. Germline V gives CDR1 DFQATT, CDR2 SNEGSKA (reference sequence). The CDR3 has 13 residues. Trimming took 5 bases from V and 0 from J; bases not matched to a gene: 4. The CDR3, as DNA: TGCAGTGCTCCGGACAGGAGCTCCTACGAGCAGTACTTC. Translated, it gives CSAPDRSSYEQYF.

The rearrangement links TRBV6-2 or TRBV6-3 to TRBJ2-1; 10 bases match TRBD2. Germline CDR1 and CDR2: MNHEY and SVGEGT. V lost 6 bases and J lost 3; bases outside the gene matches: 5. The CDR3 spans 15 residues. CDR3 nucleotides: TGTGCCAGCAGCATTAGCGGGAGGCTCTACAATGAGCAGTTCTTC. Encoded protein: CASSISGRLYNEQFF.

The V call is TRBV25-1, the J call TRBJ1-1; maybe TRBD1 (5 bases). Trimming left V 6 bases short and J 0 bases short, with 14 bases between. Germline V gene lookup returns CDR1 MGHDK and CDR2 SYGVNS. CDR3 length: 15 residues. CDR3 nucleotides: TGTGCCAGCAGCGACGGGGAGGGGATGAACACTGAAGCTTTCTTT. Its translation is CASSDGEGMNTEAFF.

The V and J genes are TRBV15 and TRBJ2-1, with D maybe TRBD2 (6 bases). The CDR3 is 15 amino acids. Germline-derived CDR1 and CDR2 are LNHNV and YYDKDF (reference sequence). The V end was cut by 7 bases, the J end by 8 bases, with 21 bases between. The CDR3 nucleotides are TGTGCCACCACTCGGGTGCGGGGCGCCCCGGATGAGCAGTTCTTC. Translated, it gives CATTRVRGAPDEQFF. The variable domain in full, completed from reference TRBV15 and TRBJ2-1, reads DAMVIQNPRYQVTQFGKPVTLSCSQTLNHNVMYWYQQKSSQAPKLLFHYYDKDFNNEADTPDNFQSRRPNTSFCFLDIRSPGLGDTAMYLCATTRVRGAPDEQFFGPGTRLTVL.

The CDR3 sequence is CATSGQGGQPQHF. The DNA of the CDR3 is TGTGCCACCAGCGGACAGGGTGGGCAGCCCCAGCATTTT. The chain recombines TRBV24-1 with TRBJ1-5, with 8 positions matching TRBD1. CDR1 is KGHDR and CDR2 is SFDVKD in the germline V gene. The CDR3 has 13 amino acids. After removal of 7 bases from V and 7 bases from J, the junction contained 5 bases not matched to a gene.

The chain is built from TRBV7-2 and TRBJ1-4, with D tentatively TRBD1 (6 bases). V dropped 6 bases and J dropped 4 bases, with 12 bases sitting between them. The CDR3 sequence is 14 residues long. Germline V lookup: CDR1 SGHTA, CDR2 FQGNSA. The CDR3 loop reads CASSNREVNEKLFF. The CDR3 DNA is TGTGCCAGCAGTAACAGGGAAGTTAATGAAAAACTGTTTTTT.

The chain links TRBV7-9 to TRBJ1-1; no clear D. Germline V lookup: CDR1 SEHNR, CDR2 FQNEAQ (reference sequence). The CDR3 has 11 amino acids. V lost 11 bases to trimming and J lost 4 bases, with 11 bases between them. The CDR3 region is CAVLLGTEAFF. The CDR3 coding sequence is TGTGCCGTGTTACTTGGCACTGAAGCTTTCTTT. The whole variable domain, filled in from reference TRBV7-9 and TRBJ1-1, reads DTGVSQNPRHKITKRGQNVTFRCDPISEHNRLYWYRQTLGQGPEFLTYFQNEAQLEKSRLLSDRFSAERPKGSFSTLEIQRTEQGDSAMYLCAVLLGTEAFFGQGTRLTVV.

The CDR3 spells CASGLDSNLNTEAFF. The CDR3 region has the DNA TGTGCTAGTGGTTTGGACTCCAATCTGAACACTGAAGCTTTCTTT. The chain combines TRBV12-5 with TRBJ1-1; D gene uncertain. Between the trimmed V and J ends, which lost 1 base and 0 bases, there was a span of 9 bases. The germline gives CDR1 LGHNT, CDR2 FRNRAP. This CDR3 contains 15 residues.

The rearrangement joins TRBV29-1 to TRBJ1-1; D gene ambiguous. V shed 1 base and J shed 11 bases, with 11 bases lying between them. The CDR3 is made up of 11 amino acids. CDR1 and CDR2 (germline): SQVTM, ANQGSEA. The CDR3 here is CSVEVGPRAFF. The CDR3 DNA sequence: TGCAGCGTTGAAGTCGGACCCCGGGCTTTCTTT.

This clonotype was picked up one time. This sequence joins TRBV5-6 and TRBJ2-1; TRBD2 matches at 12 bases. This CDR3 comprises 16 residues. CDR1 SGHDT and CDR2 YYEEEE come from the germline V gene. J was trimmed by 12 bases and V by 0 bases; bases with no gene match: 10. CDR3 coding DNA: TGTGCCAGCAGCTTGGGCGGGACTAGCGGGCCTTTCGGGCAGTTCTTC. Its protein product is CASSLGGTSGPFGQFF.

V usage is TRBV30 and J usage is TRBJ2-5; D may be TRBD2 (6 bases). The germline V gene has CDR1 GTSNPN and CDR2 SVGIG (reference sequence). The V and J ends lost 2 bases and 2 bases respectively, with 15 bases between them. CDR3 size: 15 residues. CDR3 region: CAWSSGEVEQETQYF. DNA of the CDR3: TGTGCCTGGAGTTCCGGGGAGGTAGAACAAGAGACCCAGTACTTC.

The chain is built from TRBV20-1 and TRBJ2-7, with 9 bases that match TRBD2. The germline V gene encodes CDR1 DFQATT and CDR2 SNEGSKA (reference sequence). V lost 5 bases to trimming and J lost 4 bases; unmatched junction nucleotides: 3. This CDR3 comprises 12 residues. CDR3 loop: CSASSGEYEQYF. The CDR3 nucleotides read TGCAGTGCTTCTAGCGGGGAGTACGAGCAGTACTTC.

The chain carries TRBV27 and TRBJ1-6; D is perhaps TRBD1 (5 bases). V gave up 5 bases and J gave up 11 bases, with 25 bases separating them. CDR1 and CDR2 (germline): MNHEY, SMNVEV (reference sequence). This CDR3 region has 17 residues. The DNA for the CDR3 is TGTGCCAGCAGTCCCTCCTGGGGGGAGTCGGTTTCGGCACCCCTCCACTTT. Translating gives CASSPSWGESVSAPLHF.

This clonotype turned up a few times. The gene calls are TRBV6-1 and TRBJ2-7; maybe TRBD1 (5 bases). Germline lookup yields CDR1 MNHNS and CDR2 SASEGT. The CDR3 is made up of 14 amino acids. The V end lost 0 bases, the J end lost 5 bases, and 11 bases lay between the germline ends. CDR3 loop: CASSEALGAHEQYF. The CDR3 nucleotides read TGTGCCAGCAGTGAAGCGCTAGGGGCCCACGAGCAGTACTTC.

This clonotype showed up just a few times. CDR3 sequence (DNA): TGTGCCAGCAGACCAGACCGTAATAACTATGGCTACACCTTC. Translated, it gives CASRPDRNNYGYTF. V and J are TRBV6-1 and TRBJ1-2; D not certain. The germline V gene has CDR1 MNHNS and CDR2 SASEGT. This CDR3 region has 14 residues. The ends were cut back, 6 bases at V and 1 base at J, with 12 bases in the middle.

J is TRBJ2-6 and V is TRBV27; a weak D match, TRBD1 (5 bases). V was trimmed by 4 bases and J by 0 bases, leaving 16 bases between them. CDR3 length: 18 residues. Germline lookup yields CDR1 MNHEY and CDR2 SMNVEV (reference sequence). CDR3: CASSYLRGLFSGANVLTF. Here the CDR3 DNA reads TGTGCCAGCAGTTACCTTAGGGGCCTCTTCTCTGGGGCCAACGTCCTGACTTTC.

The chain combines TRBV28 with TRBJ2-2, with 11 bases matching TRBD2. The CDR3 covers 15 residues. In germline, CDR1 is MDHEN, CDR2 SYDVKM. After removal of 2 bases from V and 7 bases from J, the junction contained 3 bases not matched to a gene. The DNA for the CDR3 is TGTGCCAGCAGTTTAACTAGCGGGGGTCTCGGGGAGCTGTTTTTT. Protein: CASSLTSGGLGELFF.